This T cell receptor beta chain derives from a study of blood T cells in healthy people across ages. Combining a sample-barcoded 5' primer with a J-beta primer mix, a second PCR ran for roughly 7 to 11 cycles. Each CDR3 protein gets one entry after TCRdb re-called the 5' RACE reads with MiXCR. In the table there are some 730,000 distinct CDR3 sequences, 20% to 25% of which are singletons. From germline, CDR1 is MDHEN and CDR2 SYDVKM. V was pared by 6 bases and J by 5 bases, with 13 bases between. This CDR3 region has 14 residues. This clonotype was recorded at least ten times. Sequencing was carried out using blood. This TCR derives from a man aged 65 to 85 in good health. The chain links TRBV28 to TRBJ1-4, with D possibly TRBD1 on 6 matching bases. CDR3 DNA: TGTGCCAGCAGCGAAGGGGGACCAAATGAAAAACTGTTTTTT. Protein sequence: CASSEGGPNEKLFF.